These 27 T cell receptor beta chains came from one sample sequenced in a study of blood T cell repertoires in COVID-19. The method was immunoSEQ multiplex PCR; TCRdb's version includes in-frame clones alone and lacks a portion of them. The sample shows about 340,000 clones, about 83% of them seen only once. The sequencing sample was made of peripheral blood. The origin of the receptors is a man aged 25 to 45 with active or convalescent COVID-19.

The chain links TRBV7-2 to TRBJ1-1; 7 bases align to TRBD1. Per germline, CDR1 SGHTA and CDR2 FQGNSA. This CDR3 has 15 amino acids. J was trimmed by 5 bases and V by 5 bases; bases with no gene match: 11. The CDR3 DNA follows: TGTGCCAGCAGCGGAAAGGGGACAGTTGGAACTGAAGCTTTCTTT. This translates into CASSGKGTVGTEAFF.

The chain joins TRBV27 to TRBJ2-7; D remains ambiguous. This CDR3 contains 16 residues. The ends were cut back, 3 bases at V and 2 bases at J, with 17 bases in the middle. Germline V lookup: CDR1 MNHEY, CDR2 SMNVEV (reference sequence). For the CDR3, the DNA is TGTGCCAGCAGTTTGACGGTACCAGGATCGACCTACGAGCAGTACTTC. Translated: CASSLTVPGSTYEQYF.

The chain joins TRBV4-1 to TRBJ1-5; D unresolved. This CDR3 contains 12 residues. Germline values: CDR1 MGHRA, CDR2 YSYEKL. The V end was cut by 3 bases, the J end by 15 bases, with 15 bases between. The CDR3 sequence is CASSHPGGLAHF. CDR3 nucleotides: TGCGCCAGCAGCCATCCCGGAGGCCTGGCGCATTTT.

V is TRBV2 and J is TRBJ2-3, with TRBD2 matching over 12 bases. The germline gives CDR1 SNHLY, CDR2 FYNNEI. The junction had 6 bases not matched to a gene; V was cut back by 6 bases and J by 2 bases. CDR3 length: 16 amino acids. The CDR3 reads CASRKTSGSLTDTQYF. Written as DNA, the CDR3 is TGTGCCAGCAGGAAGACTAGCGGGAGCCTCACAGATACGCAGTATTTT.

The chain has TRBV3-1 (or the pseudogene TRBV3-2) and TRBJ2-7, with D possibly TRBD2 on 7 matching bases. Trimming removed 7 bases from V and 5 bases from J, with 15 bases in between. The CDR3 loop spans 13 amino acids. CDR1 and CDR2 from the germline V gene are LGHDT and YNNKEL (reference sequence). The CDR3 nucleotides read TGTGCCAGCAAGAAGGGGGGGGCGGACGAGCAGTACTTC. Translated: CASKKGGADEQYF.

The chain combines TRBV19 with TRBJ1-1; 10 nucleotides match TRBD1. V lost 10 bases and J lost 7; bases outside the gene matches: 9. Germline V gene data show CDR1 as LNHDA and CDR2 as SQIVND (reference sequence). The CDR3 runs 13 residues. The chain's CDR3 is CATDRGRRDEAFF. DNA for the CDR3: TGTGCCACTGACAGGGGGCGCAGGGATGAAGCTTTCTTT.

The CDR3 here is CAWSRQRSGNTIYF. In DNA form, the CDR3 reads TGTGCCTGGAGCCGACAGCGCTCTGGAAACACCATATATTTT. The chain links TRBV30 to TRBJ1-3, with a possible D match to TRBD1 (5 bases). The length of the CDR3 is 14 residues. The V end lost 3 bases, the J end lost 0 bases, and 9 bases lay between the germline ends. From germline, CDR1 is GTSNPN and CDR2 SVGIG (reference sequence).

The chain employs TRBV19 and TRBJ1-6, with D possibly matching TRBD1 (6 bases). Deletions cut 9 bases from V and 12 bases from J, with 18 bases between. Germline CDR1 and CDR2: LNHDA and SQIVND (reference sequence). This CDR3 spans 13 amino acids. The CDR3 DNA follows: TGTGCCAGCTCCCTGACAGGCTCAAGACCCCTCCACTTT. Its translation is CASSLTGSRPLHF.

This rearrangement joins TRBV6-5 to TRBJ1-5; 8 positions match TRBD1. Germline CDR1 reads MNHEY; CDR2 reads SVGAGI. The CDR3 has 13 residues. V gave up 5 bases and J gave up 9 bases; unmatched junction bases: 6. CDR3 DNA: TGTGCCAGCAGTCCAGGGGGCCTTCGGCCCCAGCATTTT. Translated: CASSPGGLRPQHF.

The chain combines TRBV19 with TRBJ1-1; a possible D gene is TRBD1 (6 bases). The CDR3 runs 11 residues. Between the trimmed V and J ends, which lost 9 bases and 5 bases, there was a span of 10 bases. Germline CDR1 and CDR2: LNHDA and SQIVND (reference sequence). The CDR3 DNA is TGTGCCAGAAAACAGGGAACTGAAGCTTTCTTT. It codes for CARKQGTEAFF.

The chain recombines TRBV2 with TRBJ1-6; TRBD1 matches at 8 bases. The CDR3 totals 16 residues. With 6 bases clipped from V and 3 bases from J, the junction kept 7 bases outside the gene matches. CDR1 is SNHLY and CDR2 is FYNNEI in the germline V gene. The DNA for the CDR3 is TGTGCCAGCAGCGTTACAGGGGGAGGCTATAATTCACCCCTCCACTTT. This encodes CASSVTGGGYNSPLHF.

This clone was recorded once. The chain links TRBV4-1 to TRBJ1-5; D not certain. Trimming took off 6 bases at V and 6 bases at J, with 15 bases between the two ends. Germline CDR1 MGHRA, CDR2 YSYEKL. This CDR3 is 14 amino acids long. The CDR3 region is CASSRNLGGQPQHF. Here the CDR3 DNA reads TGCGCCAGCAGTCGAAATCTAGGTGGTCAGCCCCAGCATTTT.

The rearrangement uses TRBV30 and TRBJ1-6, with a possible D match to TRBD1 (5 bases). Deletions cut 8 bases from V and 8 bases from J, with 31 bases between. Germline V gene data show CDR1 as GTSNPN and CDR2 as SVGIG (reference sequence). This CDR3 region has 18 residues. The CDR3, as DNA: TGTGCCCTGAGGAGTACACACAGCGGGGGGTTATCTGATTCACCCCTCCACTTT. It yields the protein CALRSTHSGGLSDSPLHF.

V gene TRBV19 combines with J gene TRBJ1-4; 10 bases map to TRBD1. This CDR3 comprises 14 residues. The germline gives CDR1 LNHDA, CDR2 SQIVND (reference sequence). The trim removed 7 bases at V and 8 bases at J, leaving 7 bases unmatched. The CDR3 here is CASISGTGEEKLFF. In nucleotides, the CDR3 is TGTGCCAGTATTTCCGGGACAGGGGAAGAAAAACTGTTTTTT.

The rearrangement uses TRBV7-2 and TRBJ2-1, with D possibly TRBD1 on 6 matching bases. Germline V lookup: CDR1 SGHTA, CDR2 FQGNSA. V shed 1 base and J shed 8 bases, with 18 bases lying between them. This CDR3 has 16 residues. CDR3 residues: CASSLGTASRSDEQFF. CDR3 DNA: TGTGCCAGCAGCTTAGGGACAGCTAGTAGATCGGATGAGCAGTTCTTC.

The chain has TRBV5-4 and TRBJ2-2; the D gene could be TRBD1 or TRBD2 (6 bases each). The CDR3 loop spans 14 amino acids. CDR1 SGHNT and CDR2 YYREEE come from the germline V gene (reference sequence). V was shortened by 10 bases and J by 0 bases, with 13 bases between the two germline ends. CDR3 bases: TGTGCCTGCACAGGGACTTCGAACACCGGGGAGCTGTTTTTT. It specifies CACTGTSNTGELFF.

This clone showed up just a few times. The chain has TRBV27 and TRBJ1-2, with D hard to call. CDR1 is MNHEY, CDR2 SMNVEV, per germline (reference sequence). The CDR3 contains 16 residues. Trimming pared 5 bases from V and 0 bases from J, leaving 16 bases between. DNA for the CDR3: TGTGCCAGCAGTCCCCCGGGCGGGCAGGCTAACTATGGCTACACCTTC. Its protein product is CASSPPGGQANYGYTF.

CDR3 nucleotide sequence: TGTGCCTGGAGTCACGGGAACACTGAAGCTTTCTTT. This encodes CAWSHGNTEAFF. The chain is built from TRBV30 and TRBJ1-1; no clear D. V was pared by 2 bases and J by 1 base, with 5 bases between. Germline lookup yields CDR1 GTSNPN and CDR2 SVGIG (reference sequence). The CDR3 runs 12 residues.

The V and J genes are TRBV12-3 or TRBV12-4 and TRBJ1-6, with D possibly matching TRBD1 (5 bases). V lost 5 bases, J lost 10 bases, and 12 bases lay in between. This CDR3 spans 13 amino acids. CDR3 sequence reads: CASSIGVGSPLHF. CDR3 DNA: TGTGCCAGCAGTATAGGGGTCGGGTCACCCCTCCACTTT.

The chain is built from TRBV7-3 and TRBJ2-3; no definite D call. Between the trimmed V and J ends, which lost 1 base and 0 bases, there was a span of 8 bases. CDR3 length: 15 residues. Germline CDR1 is SGHTA and CDR2 is FQGTGA. CDR3 nucleotides: TGTGCCAGCAGCTTAAGCGCGGCTAGCACAGATACGCAGTATTTT. Amino acids: CASSLSAASTDTQYF.

This clone occurred once. The J gene is TRBJ2-1, the V gene TRBV7-9, with 9 bases matching TRBD2. Unmatched junction bases numbered 3, after V lost 3 bases and J lost 3 bases. The CDR3 covers 15 residues. Looked up from germline, CDR1 is SEHNR and CDR2 is FQNEAQ (reference sequence). CDR3 coding DNA: TGTGCCAGCAGCTTCGCGGGAGGGGGCTACAATGAGCAGTTCTTC. This translates into CASSFAGGGYNEQFF.

This clone occurred once. V and J are TRBV28 and TRBJ2-3, with a weak D call TRBD1 (6 bases). Trimming took 8 bases from V and 2 from J, leaving 14 bases between them. Germline CDR1 and CDR2: MDHEN and SYDVKM. CDR3 length: 14 residues. CDR3 DNA: TGTGCCAGCCAGGAGCAGGGGTACACAGATACGCAGTATTTT. Translation gives CASQEQGYTDTQYF.

This clone came up once. This rearrangement joins TRBV3-1 (or the pseudogene TRBV3-2) to TRBJ2-3; TRBD2 matches at 7 bases. The V gene end was trimmed by 3 bases and the J gene end by 2 bases; junction bases not matched to a gene: 5. This CDR3 has 15 amino acids. Germline lookup yields CDR1 LGHDT and CDR2 YNNKEL (reference sequence). The CDR3 sequence is CASSQLAGLTDTQYF. The CDR3 DNA follows: TGTGCCAGCAGCCAGTTAGCGGGCCTCACAGATACGCAGTATTTT.

V and J are TRBV5-5 and TRBJ1-1; TRBD1 is a possible D gene (6 bases). The ends were cut back, 0 bases at V and 4 bases at J, with 16 bases in the middle. The CDR3 consists of 16 residues. CDR1 SGHKS and CDR2 YYEKEE come from the germline V gene (reference sequence). The CDR3 region is CASSLEILGAITEAFF. DNA for the CDR3: TGTGCCAGCAGCTTGGAGATTCTGGGGGCGATCACTGAAGCTTTCTTT.

CDR3 loop: CASSLTGRYNEQFF. In DNA form, the CDR3 reads TGTGCCAGCAGCTTAACGGGGCGGTACAATGAGCAGTTCTTC. This rearrangement joins TRBV7-3 to TRBJ2-1, with a weak D call TRBD1 (5 bases). V was pared by 0 bases and J by 4 bases, with 7 bases between. The germline gives CDR1 SGHTA, CDR2 FQGTGA. CDR3 length: 14 amino acids.

The chain joins TRBV6-1 to TRBJ2-7, with 8 nucleotides matching TRBD2. The CDR3 length is 15 residues. CDR1 is MNHNS and CDR2 is SASEGT in the germline V gene. The V gene end was trimmed by 1 base and the J gene end by 4 bases; junction bases not matched to a gene: 6. CDR3 in amino acids: CASSEEEREWYEQYF. In nucleotides, the CDR3 is TGTGCCAGCAGTGAAGAGGAGCGGGAGTGGTACGAGCAGTACTTC.

The chain employs TRBV4-2 and TRBJ2-2; the D gene is possibly TRBD2 (5 bases). CDR1 is LGHNA, CDR2 YNFKEQ, per germline. The CDR3 spans 15 residues. The V and J ends lost 4 bases and 0 bases respectively, with 9 bases between them. The CDR3 sequence is CASSPTGANTGELFF. The CDR3 nucleotides read TGTGCCAGCAGCCCCACCGGGGCGAACACCGGGGAGCTGTTTTTT.